The clone carrying this TCR beta chain has a handful of counts. Antigen: not known. The junction shows a germline mismatch at one end, possibly a read error. These data belong to a study of T cells in Graves' hyperthyroidism and ophthalmopathy. Study observations and caveats: Separating ophthalmopathy from stable hyperthyroidism was achieved by a 13 V-J model.

Cells are PBMCs isolated from roughly 9.3 ml of fresh blood. The CDR3 extends over 15 amino acids. Germline assignment: CDR1 SGHRS and CDR2 YFSETQ. Amplification of TCR beta CDR3 regions was performed using RNA transcripts as template. The HTBI primer set drove a first-round RT-PCR of the TCR CDR3. TCRdb re-derived calls from the multiplex PCR reads in MiXCR, one entry per CDR3 protein. The repertoire holds around 290,000 distinct CDR3 sequences, 15% to 20% seen once, with just over 55% in the top ten. V and J are TRBV5-1 and TRBJ2-7; D possibly corresponds to TRBD1 (7 bases). Sequenced: blood. The receptor comes from a woman aged 60-75 years with Graves' ophthalmopathy. The CDR3 sequence is CASSLQGGTMYELYF. The CDR3 nucleotides are TGTGCCAGCAGCCTGCAGGGGGGAACAATGTACGAGCTGTACTTC.